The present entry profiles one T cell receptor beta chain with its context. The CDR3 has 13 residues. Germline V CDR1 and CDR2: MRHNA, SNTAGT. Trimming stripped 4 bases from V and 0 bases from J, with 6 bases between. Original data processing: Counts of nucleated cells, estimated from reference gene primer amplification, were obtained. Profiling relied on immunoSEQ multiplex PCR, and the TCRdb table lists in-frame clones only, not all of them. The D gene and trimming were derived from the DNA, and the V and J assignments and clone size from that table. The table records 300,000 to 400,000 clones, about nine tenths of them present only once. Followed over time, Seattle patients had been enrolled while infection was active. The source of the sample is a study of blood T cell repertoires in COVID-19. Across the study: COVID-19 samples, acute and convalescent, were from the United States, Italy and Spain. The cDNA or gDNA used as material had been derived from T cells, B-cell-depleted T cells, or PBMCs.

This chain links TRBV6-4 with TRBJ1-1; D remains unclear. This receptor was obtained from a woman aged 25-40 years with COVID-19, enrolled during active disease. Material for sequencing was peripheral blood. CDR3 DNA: TGTGCCAGCAGTGCCTTTATGAACACTGAAGCTTTCTTT. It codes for CASSAFMNTEAFF.